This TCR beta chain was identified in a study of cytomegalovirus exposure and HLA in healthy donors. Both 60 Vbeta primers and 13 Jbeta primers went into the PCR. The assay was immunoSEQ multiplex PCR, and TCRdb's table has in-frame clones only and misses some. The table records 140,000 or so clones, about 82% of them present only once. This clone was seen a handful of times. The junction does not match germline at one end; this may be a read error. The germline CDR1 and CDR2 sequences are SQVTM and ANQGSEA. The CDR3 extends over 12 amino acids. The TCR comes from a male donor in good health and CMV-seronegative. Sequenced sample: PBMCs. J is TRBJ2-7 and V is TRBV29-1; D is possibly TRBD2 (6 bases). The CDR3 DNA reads TGCAGCGTCGTTGTCATGCCGGGCGGGGAAGACTTC. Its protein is CSVVVMPGGEDF.